This passage covers 32 T cell receptor beta chains from one sample sequenced in a study of response to subunit inactivated influenza vaccine. TCRdb itself ran the RT-PCR reads through MiXCR, one entry per CDR3 protein. Of about 530,000 distinct CDR3 sequences in the sample, over 10% were seen once. The source material was PBMCs from blood, sampled more than 35 days after vaccination. All receptors derive from a man in his fifties or sixties who received an inactivated influenza vaccine.

This clonotype showed up just a few times. The chain links TRBV7-2 to TRBJ2-2, with D perhaps matching TRBD2 (6 bases). Germline assignment: CDR1 SGHTA and CDR2 FQGNSA. CDR3 length: 14 residues. The V gene lost 2 bases and the J gene lost 3 bases, with 7 bases spanning the gap. The CDR3 reads CASSLQRDTGELFF. Written as DNA, the CDR3 is TGTGCCAGCAGCTTACAGCGGGACACCGGGGAGCTGTTTTTT. Complete variable domain (other parts from reference TRBV7-2 and TRBJ2-2): GAGVSQSPSNKVTEKGKDVELRCDPISGHTALYWYRQSLGQGLEFLIYFQGNSAPDKSGLPSDRFSAERTGGSVSTLTIQRTQQEDSAVYLCASSLQRDTGELFFGEGSRLTVL.

In this sample, this clonotype turned up a few times. CDR3: CASSLLAGENNEQFF. In DNA, the CDR3 is TGTGCCAGCAGCCTACTAGCGGGGGAAAACAATGAGCAGTTCTTC. The chain couples TRBV7-2 to TRBJ2-1, with 11 bases fitting TRBD2. CDR3 size: 15 residues. V shed 5 bases, J shed 5 bases, and the junction held 5 bases outside the gene matches. CDR1 SGHTA and CDR2 FQGNSA come from the germline V gene.

V is TRBV20-1 and J is TRBJ1-3; D is perhaps TRBD1 (5 bases). From germline, CDR1 is DFQATT and CDR2 SNEGSKA (reference sequence). The CDR3 has 13 residues. The germline V and J ends were trimmed by 3 bases and 5 bases, with 11 bases remaining between them. The CDR3: CSASKGSRNTIYF. DNA for the CDR3: TGCAGTGCTAGTAAGGGGTCTCGAAACACCATATATTTT.

The V and J genes are TRBV7-9 and TRBJ1-1; D remains ambiguous. Germline V gene lookup returns CDR1 SEHNR and CDR2 FQNEAQ (reference sequence). This CDR3 is 12 amino acids long. CDR3 sequence: CGTLNTNTEAFF. CDR3 DNA sequence: TGTGGCACTCTTAATACGAACACTGAAGCTTTCTTT.

The V and J genes are TRBV20-1 and TRBJ2-7; TRBD2 matches at 10 bases. The CDR3 runs 12 residues. Germline V gene data show CDR1 as DFQATT and CDR2 as SNEGSKA (reference sequence). The CDR3 DNA follows: TGCAGCGTAGCTAGCGGGAGCCACGAGCAGTACTTC. Translation gives CSVASGSHEQYF.

The CDR3: CATSRGGDRGHNQPQHF. DNA for the CDR3: TGTGCCACCAGCAGAGGAGGCGACAGGGGGCACAATCAGCCCCAGCATTTT. The chain uses TRBV15 and TRBJ1-5; TRBD1 agrees at 10 bases. Germline V gene sequence: CDR1 LNHNV, CDR2 YYDKDF (reference sequence). V was pared by 1 base and J by 3 bases, with 6 bases of the junction left unmatched. The CDR3 extends over 17 amino acids.

This clonotype was seen repeatedly, ten times or more. V usage is TRBV3-1 and J usage is TRBJ2-1, with 7 bases aligning to TRBD2. The CDR3 totals 15 residues. Germline assignment: CDR1 LGHDT and CDR2 YNNKEL (reference sequence). Unmatched junction bases numbered 4, after V lost 1 base and J lost 4 bases. CDR3 DNA sequence: TGTGCCAGCAGCCAAGGGGAGGGCCGTTACAATGAGCAGTTCTTC. Translation gives CASSQGEGRYNEQFF.

This chain connects TRBV7-6 to TRBJ2-5; D possibly corresponds to TRBD2 (6 bases). Germline V gene sequence: CDR1 SGHVS, CDR2 FNYEAQ. V gave up 4 bases and J gave up 7 bases, with 22 bases separating them. The CDR3 loop spans 16 amino acids. For the CDR3, the DNA is TGTGCCAGCAGCTCCCGGTTTACGGGGGTGGTTGGGACCCAGTACTTC. It translates to CASSSRFTGVVGTQYF.

The genes are TRBV11-2 and TRBJ2-5; 7 nucleotides line up with TRBD1. The V and J ends lost 5 bases and 1 base, in that order; junction bases with no gene match: 4. There are 14 residues in the CDR3. Germline V lookup: CDR1 SGHAT, CDR2 FQNNGV. In DNA form, the CDR3 reads TGTGCCAGCAGCCACGGGACAGCCCAAGAGACCCAGTACTTC. Translated, it gives CASSHGTAQETQYF.

CDR3 sequence: CASSLGGIAAYEQYF. CDR3 sequence (DNA): TGTGCCAGCAGCTTAGGTGGGATAGCCGCCTACGAGCAGTACTTC. V gene TRBV7-8 combines with J gene TRBJ2-7; D unresolved. CDR3 size: 15 residues. V was cut by 1 base and J by 2 bases, with 12 bases left in between. Germline values: CDR1 SGHVS, CDR2 FQNEAQ.

The rearrangement joins TRBV12-3 or TRBV12-4 to TRBJ2-7; 7 bases line up with TRBD2. V lost 3 bases to trimming and J lost 4 bases; unmatched junction nucleotides: 9. This CDR3 has 15 amino acids. Written as DNA, the CDR3 is TGTGCCAGCAGTTTTGGGGGGGGTGGGTTTTACGAGCAGTACTTC. This encodes CASSFGGGGFYEQYF.

This clonotype was seen only a few times. This chain connects TRBV6-2 or TRBV6-3 to TRBJ2-1; D ambiguous. Trimming stripped 7 bases from V and 12 bases from J, with 22 bases between. The CDR3 has 14 amino acids. Looked up from germline, CDR1 is MNHEY and CDR2 is SVGEGT. The CDR3 reads CASNLVLVGFGQFF. CDR3 bases: TGTGCCAGCAATTTGGTGTTGGTGGGTTTTGGGCAGTTCTTC.

The V call is TRBV4-3, the J call TRBJ2-3; D unclear. The germline V gene has CDR1 LGHNA and CDR2 YSLEER. This CDR3 has 17 residues. The V and J ends lost 0 bases and 0 bases respectively, with 13 bases between them. The CDR3 nucleotides are TGCGCCAGCAGCCAAGATTTATCACAAACTAGCACAGATACGCAGTATTTT. Protein product: CASSQDLSQTSTDTQYF.

This clonotype was seen a few times. V is TRBV5-6 and J is TRBJ2-2, with D possibly TRBD2 on 5 matching bases. V shed 0 bases and J shed 7 bases, with 10 bases lying between them. The CDR3 is 14 amino acids. CDR1 is SGHDT and CDR2 is YYEEEE in the germline V gene. DNA for the CDR3: TGTGCCAGCAGCTTGGAACTAGACGACGGGGAGCTGTTTTTT. It specifies CASSLELDDGELFF.

This clonotype showed up many times. The chain combines TRBV5-1 with TRBJ2-3, with D possibly being TRBD1 or TRBD2 (5 bases each). The CDR3 consists of 16 residues. V lost 3 bases, J lost 0 bases, and 14 bases lay in between. The germline V gene has CDR1 SGHRS and CDR2 YFSETQ. CDR3 sequence (DNA): TGCGCCAGCAGCTGGGGGTCAGGGTGGAGCACAGATACGCAGTATTTT. Its protein product is CASSWGSGWSTDTQYF.

The gene calls are TRBV7-9 and TRBJ1-1; TRBD1 matches at 7 bases. Trimming took 5 bases from V and 10 from J; bases not matched to a gene: 13. CDR1 and CDR2 (germline): SEHNR, FQNEAQ (reference sequence). This CDR3 is built from 14 residues. The CDR3 sequence: CASSAGPGGEVAFF. As DNA, the CDR3 is TGTGCCAGCAGCGCCGGCCCAGGGGGAGAGGTAGCTTTCTTT.

This clonotype was detected a few times. The chain joins TRBV20-1 to TRBJ2-1; the D gene is possibly TRBD1 (5 bases). CDR3 length equals 15 residues. V was clipped by 0 bases and J by 9 bases, with 18 bases between them. In germline, CDR1 is DFQATT, CDR2 SNEGSKA (reference sequence). The CDR3 spells CSARDQARTQGEQFF. In nucleotides, the CDR3 is TGCAGTGCTAGAGACCAGGCACGAACCCAGGGTGAGCAGTTCTTC.

The CDR3 DNA is TGTGCCAGCAGCAAATACAGAGACAATGAGCAGTTCTTC. Translated, it gives CASSKYRDNEQFF. The rearrangement uses TRBV7-3 and TRBJ2-1, with no clear D. V was pared by 5 bases and J by 5 bases, with 10 bases between. The germline V gene has CDR1 SGHTA and CDR2 FQGTGA. This CDR3 contains 13 residues.

The sample holds many counts of this clonotype. The chain links TRBV5-1 to TRBJ2-2, with D perhaps being TRBD1 or TRBD2 (5 bases each). This CDR3 comprises 16 residues. The germline V gene has CDR1 SGHRS and CDR2 YFSETQ. The V end was cut by 1 base, the J end by 4 bases, with 14 bases between. The CDR3 DNA sequence: TGCGCCAGCAGCTTGAGCGTTACAGGAGGCACCGGGGAGCTGTTTTTT. Amino acids: CASSLSVTGGTGELFF.

This clonotype was seen a handful of times. The chain carries TRBV5-1 and TRBJ2-1; possibly TRBD1 for D (6 bases). The CDR3 sequence is 14 residues long. Germline V gene lookup returns CDR1 SGHRS and CDR2 YFSETQ. The V end was cut by 0 bases, the J end by 7 bases, with 11 bases between. The CDR3 loop is CASSLVLGANEQFF. The CDR3 nucleotides read TGCGCCAGCAGCTTGGTGTTGGGGGCTAATGAGCAGTTCTTC.

The gene calls are TRBV7-2 and TRBJ2-7; D not resolved. Trimming cost V 0 bases and J 2 bases, with 8 bases left between them. Germline loops: CDR1 SGHTA, CDR2 FQGNSA. The length of the CDR3 is 14 residues. CDR3 sequence (DNA): TGTGCCAGCAGCTTAGCCCATGATGCCTACGAGCAGTACTTC. Translated: CASSLAHDAYEQYF.

This clonotype has at least ten counts. The chain links TRBV20-1 to TRBJ2-4; D is uncertain. The CDR3 extends over 13 amino acids. CDR1 and CDR2 from the germline V gene are DFQATT and SNEGSKA (reference sequence). V lost 7 bases and J 1 base, leaving 11 bases between the germline ends. The CDR3 DNA sequence: TGCAGTGTTTTTGCCGGGGCCAAAAACATTCAGTACTTC. Protein sequence: CSVFAGAKNIQYF.

This clonotype was picked up many times. The V gene is TRBV12-3 or TRBV12-4, the J gene TRBJ2-1; D remains ambiguous. Trimming removed 6 bases from V and 7 bases from J, with 10 bases in between. The CDR3 runs 12 residues. DNA of the CDR3: TGTGCCAGCAGCCCTACTACTAATGAGCAGTTCTTC. Translating gives CASSPTTNEQFF.

The table lists this clonotype with many counts. The genes are TRBV7-2 and TRBJ1-2; D gene ambiguous. This CDR3 region has 15 residues. Germline V lookup: CDR1 SGHTA, CDR2 FQGNSA. V lost 7 bases and J lost 4, with 19 bases in between. The DNA for the CDR3 is TGTGCCAGCACCCCAACCGGTGGGGATCTCTATGGCTACACCTTC. Protein: CASTPTGGDLYGYTF.

The table lists this clonotype with a few counts. V and J are TRBV20-1 and TRBJ2-3; 9 positions agree with TRBD2. V lost 5 bases and J lost 5; bases outside the gene matches: 8. The CDR3 extends over 14 amino acids. Germline V lookup: CDR1 DFQATT, CDR2 SNEGSKA (reference sequence). CDR3 coding DNA: TGCAGTGCTCTTCGGGGCGGGGGGGGAGATACGCAGTATTTT. It yields the protein CSALRGGGGDTQYF.

For this clonotype: This may arise from a read error, as a much more abundant clone is one base away. The chain has TRBV20-1 and TRBJ2-1; D is unclear. Germline-derived CDR1 and CDR2 are DFQATT and SNEGSKA (reference sequence). Trimming took 2 bases from V and 8 from J, leaving 22 bases between them. The CDR3 extends over 16 amino acids. This CDR3 reads CSARTMLGPYNDEQFF. The DNA of the CDR3 is TGCAGTGCTAGAACCATGTTAGGTCCTTACAACGATGAGCAGTTCTTC.

This chain links TRBV28 with TRBJ2-7, with a tentative D call TRBD2 (5 bases). This CDR3 region has 16 residues. Deletions cut 4 bases from V and 2 bases from J, with 18 bases between. Germline V gene data show CDR1 as MDHEN and CDR2 as SYDVKM. CDR3 loop: CASSSPPGRTAYEQYF. The CDR3 DNA reads TGTGCCAGCAGTTCCCCCCCCGGACGGACTGCCTACGAGCAGTACTTC.

This clonotype was seen a handful of times. V usage is TRBV21-1 and J usage is TRBJ2-1; the D call TRBD1 from the table was never checked on the DNA. TRBV21-1 is a pseudogene. This CDR3 spans 14 amino acids. The CDR3 region is CASRLRDREYEQFF. CDR3 nucleotides: TGTGCCAGCAGACTCCGGGACAGGGAATATGAGCAGTTCTTC.

This clonotype was recorded many times. Its ends do not fully match the called genes, so a read error is possible. J is TRBJ1-2 and V is TRBV12-3 or TRBV12-4; no definite D call. The CDR3 sequence is 13 residues long. The CDR3 DNA is TGTGCCAGCAGCTTAGGCGGGAACTATGGCTACACCTTC. Encoded protein: CASSLGGNYGYTF.

The rearrangement uses TRBV12-3 or TRBV12-4 and TRBJ2-7; D might be TRBD1 or TRBD2, each matching 7 bases. CDR3 size: 16 residues. V shed 6 bases and J shed 4 bases, with 22 bases lying between them. In nucleotides, the CDR3 is TGTGCCAGCAGGGGGAGACAGGGATCCGGGGGGTACGAGCAGTACTTC. As protein: CASRGRQGSGGYEQYF.

The rearrangement uses TRBV6-5 and TRBJ1-2; D uncertain. The CDR3 is 15 amino acids. The germline V and J ends were trimmed by 2 bases and 0 bases, with 10 bases remaining between them. Germline V CDR1 and CDR2: MNHEY, SVGAGI. This CDR3 reads CASSYVGGANYGYTF. The CDR3 DNA is TGTGCCAGCAGTTACGTCGGCGGAGCTAACTATGGCTACACCTTC.

This clonotype came up a few times. J is TRBJ2-3 and V is TRBV20-1, with TRBD2 as a possible D gene (5 bases). V shed 7 bases and J shed 2 bases, with 13 bases lying between them. Germline V CDR1 and CDR2: DFQATT, SNEGSKA (reference sequence). The CDR3 is 13 amino acids. CDR3: CSGTAGVTDTQYF. Written as DNA, the CDR3 is TGCAGTGGGACGGCGGGTGTCACAGATACGCAGTATTTT.